Listed here is a single TCR beta chain. Assay used: immunoSEQ multiplex PCR; TCRdb lists only in-frame clones, some missing. Among about 190,000 clones listed, 84% were seen once. This sample stems from a study of blood T cell repertoires in COVID-19. Looking at the study overall: Sources were T cells, B-cell-depleted T cells, or PBMCs; the material itself was cDNA or gDNA.

Trimming shortened V by 3 bases and J by 1 base, and 12 bases separated the two germline ends. The CDR3 is made up of 15 amino acids. Germline CDR1 reads LNHDA; CDR2 reads SQIVND (reference sequence). The chain employs TRBV19 and TRBJ1-2; D remains unclear. The sequencing sample was made of peripheral blood. This TCR was recovered from a man aged 25-45 years with active or convalescent COVID-19. CDR3 nucleotides: TGTGCCAGTAGTATTTCTGGAGAGAATAACTATGGCTACACCTTC. Its translation: CASSISGENNYGYTF.